Presented here are 8 T cell receptor beta chains from one specimen sequenced in a study of CD8+CD57+ T cells in acquired aplastic anemia (dated by TCRdb to about 2018). The sequencer was an Illumina HiSeq 2000. Profiling of TCR beta VDJ combinations and CDR3 sequences used genomic DNA as the template. TCRdb took the public reads, trimmed them with fastp at Q25, ran MiXCR for clone calling and kept in-frame beta chains. Entries that share a CDR3 protein sequence are merged under the most common genes and DNA. Counted in this sample were under 200,000 distinct CDR3 sequences; approximately 40% of them appeared once. The top ten hold 1.1% of the sample. Material for sequencing was sorted CD4+, CD8+, or CD8+CD57+ T cells (not recorded which) from PBMCs. The receptors stem from a human donor in good health.

The V and J genes are TRBV10-3 and TRBJ2-5; 8 bases agree with TRBD1. The CDR3 consists of 15 residues. With 3 bases clipped from V and 9 bases from J, the junction kept 12 bases outside the gene matches. Germline V lookup: CDR1 ENHRY, CDR2 SYGVKD. The CDR3 DNA reads as TGTGCCATCAGTGATGACAGGGGCAAGAATCAGCCCCAGTACTTC. Amino acids: CAISDDRGKNQPQYF.

About this clonotype itself: This CDR3 is missing its conserved last phenylalanine or tryptophan, likely due to a read error. The chain links TRBV27 to TRBJ1-6, with TRBD1 matching 8 bases. The junction had 14 bases not matched to a gene; V was cut back by 5 bases and J by 11 bases. Germline V gene lookup returns CDR1 MNHEY and CDR2 SMNVEV (reference sequence). This CDR3 is 16 amino acids long. In nucleotides, the CDR3 is TGTGCCAGCAGTGGGTCGGCAGGGGGCCTTTGGACACCCCTCCACCTT. Its protein is CASSGSAGGLWTPLHL.

The chain links TRBV24-1 to TRBJ1-5; D is ambiguous. The germline V and J ends were trimmed by 7 bases and 3 bases, with 12 bases remaining between them. The CDR3 sequence is 14 residues long. The germline CDR1 and CDR2 sequences are KGHDR and SFDVKD. The CDR3 protein is CATRAAGLNQPQHF. The CDR3, as DNA: TGTGCCACCAGGGCTGCCGGCCTCAATCAGCCCCAGCATTTT.

This clonotype occurred many times. The chain has TRBV4-2 and TRBJ1-5, with 7 bases matching TRBD1. The V gene end was trimmed by 1 base and the J gene end by 1 base; junction bases not matched to a gene: 10. The CDR3 has 18 residues. Germline V gene lookup returns CDR1 LGHNA and CDR2 YNFKEQ. The CDR3 loop is CASSQVPGTALSNQPQHF. The CDR3, as DNA: TGTGCCAGCAGCCAAGTGCCAGGGACAGCCCTGAGCAATCAGCCCCAGCATTTT.

As concerns this clonotype: One junction end disagrees with the germline gene, perhaps due to a read error. J is TRBJ1-6 and V is TRBV10-3; the match to TRBD1 covers 10 bases. Looked up from germline, CDR1 is ENHRY and CDR2 is SYGVKD. The CDR3 has 13 residues. The CDR3 DNA sequence: TGTGCCAGCAGTGACAGGGGGCATTCACCCCTCCACTTT. This translates into CASSDRGHSPLHF.

This clonotype has a handful of counts. This rearrangement joins TRBV28 to TRBJ1-2, with D unresolved. Germline CDR1 reads MDHEN; CDR2 reads SYDVKM. The CDR3 spans 13 residues. Deletions cut 5 bases from V and 8 bases from J, with 15 bases between. The CDR3 spells CASSPYSTRGYTF. The CDR3 DNA sequence: TGTGCCAGCAGTCCATATAGTACACGGGGCTACACCTTC.

J is TRBJ1-6 and V is TRBV7-3; no clear D. Trimming shortened V by 7 bases and J by 10 bases, and 17 bases separated the two germline ends. The germline V gene has CDR1 SGHTA and CDR2 FQGTGA. The CDR3 contains 14 residues. CDR3 residues: CASNAGPGNSPLHF. CDR3 DNA sequence: TGTGCCAGCAATGCCGGGCCAGGAAACTCACCCCTCCACTTT.

This clonotype was observed once. The chain joins TRBV15 to TRBJ2-1; D perhaps matches TRBD1 (6 bases). V lost 10 bases and J lost 1, with 11 bases in between. This CDR3 comprises 13 residues. Germline-derived CDR1 and CDR2 are LNHNV and YYDKDF (reference sequence). The DNA for the CDR3 is TGTGCCATCAGTCAGGGGTCCTACAATGAGCAGTTCTTC. It codes for CAISQGSYNEQFF.